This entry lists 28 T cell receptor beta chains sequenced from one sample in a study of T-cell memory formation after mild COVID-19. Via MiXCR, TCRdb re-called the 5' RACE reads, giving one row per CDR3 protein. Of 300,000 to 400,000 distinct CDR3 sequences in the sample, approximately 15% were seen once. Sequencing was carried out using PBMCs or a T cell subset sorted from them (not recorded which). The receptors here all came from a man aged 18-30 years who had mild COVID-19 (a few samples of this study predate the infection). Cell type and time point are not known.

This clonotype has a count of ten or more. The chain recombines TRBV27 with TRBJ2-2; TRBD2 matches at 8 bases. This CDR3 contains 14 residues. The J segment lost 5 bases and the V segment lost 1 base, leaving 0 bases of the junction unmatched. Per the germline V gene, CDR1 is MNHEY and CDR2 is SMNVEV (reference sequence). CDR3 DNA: TGTGCCAGCAGTTTATTAGCGGGGACCGGGGAGCTGTTTTTT. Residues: CASSLLAGTGELFF.

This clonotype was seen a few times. CDR3 nucleotides: TGTGCCTGGAGATTCGGGGGTTTAGAGACCCAGTACTTC. Translation gives CAWRFGGLETQYF. This chain connects TRBV30 to TRBJ2-5, with D tentatively TRBD2 (6 bases). CDR1 GTSNPN and CDR2 SVGIG come from the germline V gene (reference sequence). There are 13 residues in the CDR3. Between the trimmed V and J ends, which lost 3 bases and 4 bases, there was a span of 12 bases.

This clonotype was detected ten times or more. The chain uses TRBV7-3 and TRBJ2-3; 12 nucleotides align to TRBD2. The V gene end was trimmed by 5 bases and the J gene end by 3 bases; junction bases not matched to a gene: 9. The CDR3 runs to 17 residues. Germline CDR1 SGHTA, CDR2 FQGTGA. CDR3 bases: TGTGCCAGCAGCCCGCGACTAGCGGGGGATCGGACAGATACGCAGTATTTT. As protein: CASSPRLAGDRTDTQYF.

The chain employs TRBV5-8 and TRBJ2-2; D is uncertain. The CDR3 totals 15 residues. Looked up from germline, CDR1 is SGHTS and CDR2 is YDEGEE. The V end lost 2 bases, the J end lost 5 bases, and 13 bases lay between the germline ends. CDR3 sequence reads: CASSLPGRRTGELFF. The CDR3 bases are TGTGCCAGCAGCTTACCCGGGCGAAGGACCGGGGAGCTGTTTTTT.

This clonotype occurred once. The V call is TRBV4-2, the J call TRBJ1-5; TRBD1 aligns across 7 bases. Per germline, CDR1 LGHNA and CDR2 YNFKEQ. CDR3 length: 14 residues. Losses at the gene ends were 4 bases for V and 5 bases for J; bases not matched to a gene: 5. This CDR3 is CASSRDSQYQPQHF. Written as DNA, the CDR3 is TGTGCCAGCAGCCGGGACAGCCAGTATCAGCCCCAGCATTTT.

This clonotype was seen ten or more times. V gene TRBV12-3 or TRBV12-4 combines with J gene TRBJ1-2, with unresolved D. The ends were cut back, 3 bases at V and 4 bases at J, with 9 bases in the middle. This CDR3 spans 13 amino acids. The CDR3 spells CASSLSYSYGYTF. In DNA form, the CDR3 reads TGTGCCAGCAGTTTGAGCTATTCCTATGGCTACACCTTC.

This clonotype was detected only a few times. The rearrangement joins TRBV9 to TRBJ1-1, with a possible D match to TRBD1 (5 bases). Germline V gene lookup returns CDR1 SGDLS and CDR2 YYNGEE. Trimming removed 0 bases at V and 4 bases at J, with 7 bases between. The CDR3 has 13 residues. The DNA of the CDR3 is TGTGCCAGCAGCGTAGGGGGCCGCACTGAAGCTTTCTTT. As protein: CASSVGGRTEAFF.

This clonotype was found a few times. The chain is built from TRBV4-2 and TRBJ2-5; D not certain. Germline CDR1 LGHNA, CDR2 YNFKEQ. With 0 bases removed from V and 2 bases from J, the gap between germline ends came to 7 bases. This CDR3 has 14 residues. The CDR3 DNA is TGTGCCAGCAGCCAAGATCCTCAGCAAGAGACCCAGTACTTC. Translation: CASSQDPQQETQYF.

CDR3: CASSLTGLGYSPLHF. In nucleotides, the CDR3 is TGTGCCAGCAGCTTGACTGGCCTCGGTTATTCACCCCTCCACTTT. V usage is TRBV7-3 and J usage is TRBJ1-6; no clear D. Germline V gives CDR1 SGHTA, CDR2 FQGTGA. This CDR3 comprises 15 residues. V lost 3 bases and J 8 bases, leaving 14 bases between the germline ends. Full variable domain (outside the CDR3, taken from reference TRBV7-3 and TRBJ1-6): GAGVSQTPSNKVTEKGKYVELRCDPISGHTALYWYRQSLGQGPEFLIYFQGTGAADDSGLPNDRFFAVRPEGSVSTLKIQRTERGDSAVYLCASSLTGLGYSPLHFGNGTRLTVT.

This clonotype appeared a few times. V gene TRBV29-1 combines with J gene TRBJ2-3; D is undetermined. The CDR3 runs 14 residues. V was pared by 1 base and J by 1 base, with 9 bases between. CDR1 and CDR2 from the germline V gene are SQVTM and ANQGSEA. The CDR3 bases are TGCAGCGTTGAAGGGAGCGATCGCACAGATACGCAGTATTTT. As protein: CSVEGSDRTDTQYF.

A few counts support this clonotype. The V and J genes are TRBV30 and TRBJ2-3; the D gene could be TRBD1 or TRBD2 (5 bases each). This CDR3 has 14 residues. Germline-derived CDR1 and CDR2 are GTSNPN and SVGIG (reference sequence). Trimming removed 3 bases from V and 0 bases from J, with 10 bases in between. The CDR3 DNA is TGTGCCTGGAGCGGGGCTACTAGCACAGATACGCAGTATTTT. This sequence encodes CAWSGATSTDTQYF. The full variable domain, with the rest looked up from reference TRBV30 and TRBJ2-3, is SQTIHQWPATLVQPVGSPLSLECTVEGTSNPNLYWYRQAAGRGLQLLFYSVGIGQISSEVPQNLSASRPQDRQFILSSKKLLLSDSGFYLCAWSGATSTDTQYFGPGTRLTVL.

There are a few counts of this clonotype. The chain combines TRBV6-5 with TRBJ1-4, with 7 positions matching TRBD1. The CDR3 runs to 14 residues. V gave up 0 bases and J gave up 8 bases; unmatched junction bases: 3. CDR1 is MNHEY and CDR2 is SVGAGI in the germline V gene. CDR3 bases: TGTGCCAGCAGTTACTCGACAGGGAGAGAAAAACTGTTTTTT. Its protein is CASSYSTGREKLFF.

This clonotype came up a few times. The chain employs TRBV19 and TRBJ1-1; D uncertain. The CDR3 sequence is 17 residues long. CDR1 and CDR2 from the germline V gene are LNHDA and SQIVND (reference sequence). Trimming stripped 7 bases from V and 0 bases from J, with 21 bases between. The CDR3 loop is CASTFEVGGPVNTEAFF. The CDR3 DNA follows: TGTGCCAGTACCTTTGAGGTGGGAGGGCCCGTGAACACTGAAGCTTTCTTT.

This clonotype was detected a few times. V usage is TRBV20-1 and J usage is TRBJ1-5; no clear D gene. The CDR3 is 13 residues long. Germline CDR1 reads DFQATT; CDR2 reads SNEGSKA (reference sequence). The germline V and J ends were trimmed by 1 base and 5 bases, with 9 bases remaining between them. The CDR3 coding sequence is TGCAGTGCTAGAGCGACGGGTGATCAGCCCCAGCATTTT. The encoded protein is CSARATGDQPQHF.

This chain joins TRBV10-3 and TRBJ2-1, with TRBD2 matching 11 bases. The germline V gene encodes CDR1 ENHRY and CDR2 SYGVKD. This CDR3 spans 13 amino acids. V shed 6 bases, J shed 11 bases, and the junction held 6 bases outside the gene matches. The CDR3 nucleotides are TGTGCCATCAGCGAACTAGCGGGGGCAAAGCAGTTCTTC. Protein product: CAISELAGAKQFF.

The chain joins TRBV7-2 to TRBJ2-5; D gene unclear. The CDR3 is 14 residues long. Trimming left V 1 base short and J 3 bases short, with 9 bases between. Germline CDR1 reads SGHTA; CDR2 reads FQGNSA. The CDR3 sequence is CASSLVLGKETQYF. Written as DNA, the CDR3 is TGTGCCAGCAGCTTAGTGTTGGGGAAAGAGACCCAGTACTTC.

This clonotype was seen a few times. CDR3 residues: CASSLKTGSSQETQYF. Written as DNA, the CDR3 is TGTGCCAGCAGCTTAAAAACAGGGAGCTCGCAAGAGACCCAGTACTTC. The V gene is TRBV5-7, the J gene TRBJ2-5, with D possibly being TRBD1 (6 bases). TRBV5-7 is recorded as an ORF, its role being uncertain. The CDR3 runs to 16 residues. V was pared by 2 bases and J by 2 bases, with 16 bases between.

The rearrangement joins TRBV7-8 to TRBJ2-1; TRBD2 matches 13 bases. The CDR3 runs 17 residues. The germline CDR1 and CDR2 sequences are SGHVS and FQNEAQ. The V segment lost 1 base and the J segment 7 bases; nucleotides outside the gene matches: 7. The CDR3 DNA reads TGTGCCAGCAGCTTAGTACTACTAGCGGGGGGGCTTAATGAGCAGTTCTTC. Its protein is CASSLVLLAGGLNEQFF.

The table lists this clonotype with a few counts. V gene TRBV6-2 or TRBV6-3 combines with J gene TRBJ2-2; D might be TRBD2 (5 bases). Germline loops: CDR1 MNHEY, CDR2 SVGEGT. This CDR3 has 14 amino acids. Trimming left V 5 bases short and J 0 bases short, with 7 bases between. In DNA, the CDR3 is TGTGCCAGCAGTGGAGGATCGAACACCGGGGAGCTGTTTTTT. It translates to CASSGGSNTGELFF.

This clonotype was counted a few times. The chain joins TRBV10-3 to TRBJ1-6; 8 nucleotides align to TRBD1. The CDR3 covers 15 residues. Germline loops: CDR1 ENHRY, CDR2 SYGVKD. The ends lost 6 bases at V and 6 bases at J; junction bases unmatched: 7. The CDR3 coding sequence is TGTGCCATCAGCGGACAGGGCCCCCCTAATTCACCCCTCCACTTT. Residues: CAISGQGPPNSPLHF.

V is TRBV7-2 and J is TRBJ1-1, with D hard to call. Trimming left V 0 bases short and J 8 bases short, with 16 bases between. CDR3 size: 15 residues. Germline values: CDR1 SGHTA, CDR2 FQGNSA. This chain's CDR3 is CASSLATRARGEAFF. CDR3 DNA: TGTGCCAGCAGCTTAGCAACAAGGGCTAGAGGGGAAGCTTTCTTT.

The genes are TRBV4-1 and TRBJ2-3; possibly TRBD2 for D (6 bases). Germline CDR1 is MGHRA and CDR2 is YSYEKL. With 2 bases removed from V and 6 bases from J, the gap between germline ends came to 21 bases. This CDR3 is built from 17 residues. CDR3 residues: CASSQRSAGPLGDTQYF. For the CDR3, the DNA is TGCGCCAGCAGCCAAAGAAGTGCGGGGCCCCTCGGCGATACGCAGTATTTT.

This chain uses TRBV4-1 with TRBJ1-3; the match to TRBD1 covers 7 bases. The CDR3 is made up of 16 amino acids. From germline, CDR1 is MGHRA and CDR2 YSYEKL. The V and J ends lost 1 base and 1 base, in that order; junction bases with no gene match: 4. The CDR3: CASSQAPGGSGNTIYF. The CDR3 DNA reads TGCGCCAGCAGCCAAGCTCCAGGGGGGTCTGGAAACACCATATATTTT.

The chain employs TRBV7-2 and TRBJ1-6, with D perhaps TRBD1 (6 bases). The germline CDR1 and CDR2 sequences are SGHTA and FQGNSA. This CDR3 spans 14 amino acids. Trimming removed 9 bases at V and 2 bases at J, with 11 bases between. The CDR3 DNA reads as TGTGCCAGTGCCAGGGGAACCTATAATTCACCCCTCCACTTT. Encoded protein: CASARGTYNSPLHF.

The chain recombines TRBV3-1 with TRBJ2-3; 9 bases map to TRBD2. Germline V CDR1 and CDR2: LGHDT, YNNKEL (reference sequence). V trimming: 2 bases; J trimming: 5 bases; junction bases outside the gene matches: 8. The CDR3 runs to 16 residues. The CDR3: CASSQTPGLAKDTQYF. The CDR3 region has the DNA TGTGCCAGCAGCCAAACTCCGGGACTAGCCAAAGATACGCAGTATTTT.

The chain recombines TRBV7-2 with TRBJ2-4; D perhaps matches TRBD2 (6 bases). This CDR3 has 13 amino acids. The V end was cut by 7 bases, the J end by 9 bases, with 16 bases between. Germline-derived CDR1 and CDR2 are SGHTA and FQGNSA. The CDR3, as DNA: TGTGCCAGCAACCCGACCGGGACTGGCATTCAGTACTTC. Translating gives CASNPTGTGIQYF.

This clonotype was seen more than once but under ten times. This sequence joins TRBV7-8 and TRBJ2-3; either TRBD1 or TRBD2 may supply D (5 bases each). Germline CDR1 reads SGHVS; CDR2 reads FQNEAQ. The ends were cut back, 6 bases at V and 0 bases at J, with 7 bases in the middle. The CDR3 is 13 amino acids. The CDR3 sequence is CASRWGSTDTQYF. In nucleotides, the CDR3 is TGTGCCAGCAGGTGGGGGAGCACAGATACGCAGTATTTT. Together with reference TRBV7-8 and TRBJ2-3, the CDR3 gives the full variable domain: GAGVSQSPRYKVAKRGQDVALRCDPISGHVSLFWYQQALGQGPEFLTYFQNEAQLDKSGLPSDRFFAERPEGSVSTLKIQRTQQEDSAVYLCASRWGSTDTQYFGPGTRLTVL.

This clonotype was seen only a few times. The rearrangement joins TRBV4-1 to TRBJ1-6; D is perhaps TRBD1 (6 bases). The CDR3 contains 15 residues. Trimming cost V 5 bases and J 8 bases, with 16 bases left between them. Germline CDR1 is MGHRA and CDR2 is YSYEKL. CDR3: CASSDLRGADSPLHF. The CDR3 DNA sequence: TGCGCCAGCAGCGACCTACGGGGGGCTGATTCACCCCTCCACTTT.